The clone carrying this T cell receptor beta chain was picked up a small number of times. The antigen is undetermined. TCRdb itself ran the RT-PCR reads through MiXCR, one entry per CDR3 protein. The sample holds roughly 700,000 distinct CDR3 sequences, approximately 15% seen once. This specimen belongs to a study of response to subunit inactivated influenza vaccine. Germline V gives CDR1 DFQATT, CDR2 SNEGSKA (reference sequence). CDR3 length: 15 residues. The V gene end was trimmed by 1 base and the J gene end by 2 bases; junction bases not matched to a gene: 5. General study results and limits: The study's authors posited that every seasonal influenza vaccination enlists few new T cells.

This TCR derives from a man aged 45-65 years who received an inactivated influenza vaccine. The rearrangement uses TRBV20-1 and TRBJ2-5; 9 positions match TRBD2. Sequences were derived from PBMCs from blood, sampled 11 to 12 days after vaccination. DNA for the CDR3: TGCAGTGCTAGAGTGGCTAGCGGGGCTCAAGAGACCCAGTACTTC. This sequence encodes CSARVASGAQETQYF.